This entry features one TCR beta chain sequence. Its antigen is still unknown. It has no much larger one-base neighbor in the sample; base qualities were not kept. The sample comes from a study of cytomegalovirus exposure and HLA in healthy donors (dated by TCRdb to between 2016 and 2019). In the study overall: An earlier analysis of some 600 of the donors reported approximately 260 Gb of sequence data and 90 million to 120 million unique TCR beta sequences obtained from approximately 180 million T cells. The study aimed to test whether cataloging public T cell receptors could reveal signatures of past pathogen exposure. Donor age, sex, ethnicity and CMV serostatus were compiled alongside the repertoire data. Of the roughly 410 genotyped donors, 75% to 85% were placed in the genetic ancestry cluster associated with self-reported Caucasian donors. To predict cytomegalovirus infection status, the study brought together high-throughput TCR immunosequencing, statistical association of individual TCRs with disease status, and machine learning. A separate validation cohort of approximately 130 different subjects was used in addition to the roughly 700-subject first cohort. Class I and class II HLA loci were covered by the typing at four-digit resolution. The number of donors typed differed by locus, with about 629-640 for A, B, C, DRB1 and DQB1, about 500 for DQA1, under 610 for DPA1, and 450 to 480 for DPB1. The T cell repertoires of 666 subjects were profiled by immunosequencing and related to cytomegalovirus serostatus. An early release that covered some 630 HLA-typed donors contained 250 to 350 gigabases of sequencing data and about 84 million unique TCR sequences. In the later analysis, no new phenotypic data were used to find candidate immune exposures; instead, reliance was placed on TCR beta sequences and their occurrence across donors. On average, roughly 240,000 unique TCR beta nucleotide sequences were sequenced per donor among about 400 genotyped donors of the cohort, with roughly 18% of those sequences being non-productive. A later genetic analysis used genome-wide SNP genotypes for 398 of the 666 donors, treating that subset as a discovery cohort. All discovery cohort repertoires had been generated using a single sequencing platform. About five DR-DQ haplotypes were handled as single units for association and clustering, since linkage in the cohort was strong. In a later analysis, previously published TCR beta repertoires from 600 to 850 donors were re-analyzed and high-resolution HLA genotyping was added so that TCR occurrence patterns could be studied. An earlier analysis of some 500 of the donors used high-throughput TCR beta sequencing to judge whether each TCR beta V gene segment behaved as functional or pseudogenic. Study-level results and caveats: In a later analysis, the rate of TCR association differed among HLA loci, with DRB1 alleles having the most associated TCRs and HLA-C alleles having the fewest. Most CMV-associated TCR beta chains appeared to be HLA-restricted in a later analysis, and the HLA associations seemed to be driven largely by CMV exposure. About 17 rarely observed V segments, including chromosome 9 orphons, were excluded from the earlier analysis of just under 600 of the donors because counts were too low. A group of highly shared sequence variants was considered likely to be a technical artifact of the sequencing pipeline. Linkage disequilibrium might explain the correlated functional status among segregating V segments, but an unknown experimental factor could not be ruled out. A further reported finding was that TCR beta sequences accurately predicted the HLA-A and HLA-B alleles for most subjects in the first cohort. Compared with equally common non-associated chains, HLA-associated TCR beta chains in a later analysis were more clonally expanded and had lower generation probabilities. The classifier was reported to diagnose cytomegalovirus status with high specificity and sensitivity in both the original and validation cohorts. Because HLA typing was unavailable for some donors at each locus, only the typed subset was used in association tests. A later genetic analysis reported fewer N-insertions in productive TCRs among donors in an Asian-associated ancestry cluster than the approximately 670-donor mean. Roughly uniform sequencing depth across donors was assumed in presence/absence analyses, although this assumption may not hold. Across donors, most TCR sequences were observed very rarely, whereas some public TCRs were present in many individuals. In an earlier analysis of some 500 of the donors, most TCR beta V segments were observed in productive rearrangements about 87% or about 30% of the time, broadly matching IMGT annotations. A later analysis reported that several top co-occurrence clusters appeared linked to parvovirus B19, influenza, CMV and Epstein-Barr virus. Three of the identified cytomegalovirus-associated TCR beta chains were confirmed in vitro to be specific for cytomegalovirus antigens. Specific HLA alleles were associated with over 15,000 TCR beta sequences at a false discovery rate of 0.05 in a later analysis. When HLA alleles, especially DR and DQ, strongly co-occurred, attributing TCR associations to individual alleles was difficult. The cohort was sequenced for TCR beta chains only, and without alpha or paired-chain data the features that could be detected were limited. Immune exposure information for the cohort was limited to CMV serostatus. In the study, some 160 TCR beta chains were listed as associated with cytomegalovirus. A later genetic analysis associated a missense DCLRE1C variant with V-gene and J-gene trimming of TCR beta chains, and an independent cohort replicated the association. The authors suggested that the approach could potentially be generalized to other disease states and immunological phenotypes.

Libraries were prepared through the immunoSEQ multiplex PCR assay. A mixture of 60 forward primers for TCR Vbeta segments and 13 reverse primers for TCR Jbeta segments was used in the multiplex PCR. The CDR3 region of rearranged TCR beta genes was amplified from genomic DNA by a multiplex PCR assay. Amplified TCR beta libraries were sequenced as 87-base-pair reads on the Illumina HiSeq System. Per the original workflow: A later analysis counted about 80 million unique TCR beta chains across the 600 to 850 repertoires, and 9.5 million to 11 million of these chains were shared by at least two donors. A nearest-neighbor algorithm error-corrected the raw reads and collapsed the reads into unique sequences, merging closely related sequences to remove PCR and sequencing errors. Alignment of CDR3 sequences to IMGT reference sequences was used to assign V, D and J gene segments. Each retained sequence needed at least a six-nucleotide match to both a V gene segment and a J gene segment. A rearrangement counted as productive if the CDR3 had no stop codons and remained in frame with V and J, and every other rearrangement counted as non-productive. CDR3 was defined by IMGT convention, running from the second conserved V-encoded cysteine to the conserved J-encoded phenylalanine. In an earlier analysis of more than 550 of the donors, sequences lacking an unambiguous match to a single V gene segment were excluded. An earlier analysis of just under 600 of the donors called V segments functional above 56.7% productive rearrangements and segregating when the between-donor standard deviation exceeded 5%. A statistical classification framework was built for diagnosing cytomegalovirus status from the catalog of TCR beta chain sequences. A later analysis assigned V and J genes by comparing TCR nucleotide sequences with IMGT/GENE-DB human TR gene sequences. A later analysis assigned CDR3 sequences and most-parsimonious VDJ recombination scenarios with the TCRdist pipeline. In a later analysis, each TCR beta chain was defined by its CDR3 amino acid sequence together with its V-gene family, and reads without a unique V-gene family were excluded. In a later analysis, 450 to 600 highly shared, low-generation-probability nucleotide sequences were removed to address suspected cross-contamination and a sequencing artifact. In a later analysis, a clonal expansion index for each public chain was calculated from normalized within-repertoire ranks of inferred template counts. A later analysis computed generation probabilities with a VDJ recombination model fitted to out-of-frame rearrangements, and checked the results against IGoR. In a later analysis, TCR-TCR, TCR-HLA and TCR-CMV co-occurrence was scored with hypergeometric tests, and a repertoire-size bias correction was applied to TCR pairs. False discovery rates were estimated in a later analysis by permuting HLA or CMV assignments 20 times. A later analysis grouped co-occurring TCRs with DBSCAN, adding TCRdist sequence similarity when clustering within HLA-allele-positive subsets. For co-occurrence clustering, repertoires with fewer than 30,000 or more than 120,000 public chains were excluded, along with about five repertoires with anomalous nucleotide sharing. TCRdb obtained this table from immuneACCESS and retained in-frame rearrangements with V and J assigned. These tables miss some clones; where compared with another copy, unresolved V genes account for less than half of the shortfall, and the remainder is unexplained. V and J calls and clone size are as listed in that table; D and trimming were resolved from the DNA. Counted in this sample were roughly 160,000 clones; around 80% of them appeared once. The ten largest clones take up 7.7% of the sample.

The cohort was made up of 666 healthy bone marrow donors. All cohort members were sampled while nominally healthy, although unrecorded immune exposures were likely present. The donor tested CMV seropositive, placing the donor among the 289 seropositive members of the cohort. Each donor provided a peripheral blood sample, and peripheral blood mononuclear cells were used for TCR beta sequencing. Genomic DNA extraction from the blood cell samples was performed with the Qiagen DNeasy Blood Extraction Kit. The receptor comes from a woman aged 35 to 49 in good health and CMV-seropositive. Sequenced sample: PBMCs.

The DNA sequence is TGTGCCAGTAATACGGTAGCGGGAGGTGGCACCGGGGAGCTGTTTTTT. Its translation reads: CASNTVAGGGTGELFF. The chain is encoded by TRBV19 joined to TRBJ2-2; 10 junctional bases match TRBD2. CDR1 LNHDA and CDR2 SQIVND are derived from the germline V gene (reference sequence). After removal of 7 bases from V and 4 bases from J, the junction retains 9 bases not matched to a gene. The CDR3 spans 16 residues, from the cysteine through the phenylalanine. The retained sequence is limited to the CDR3, 48 bases, with the frame set at the first base.